The T cell receptor beta chain described here comes from a study of T cell changes during pregnancy in multiple sclerosis. This table comes from immunoSEQ multiplex PCR, and its TCRdb copy is limited to in-frame clones, with some not included. This table has tens of thousands of clones, approximately 92% appearing once. CDR3 length: 13 residues. Trimming took 7 bases from V and 1 from J, leaving 13 bases between them. Germline-derived CDR1 and CDR2 are SQVTM and ANQGSEA. Sample: CD4+ T cells from peripheral blood mononuclear cells, taken after pregnancy. This chain joins TRBV29-1 and TRBJ1-1; D ambiguous. The origin of this receptor is a female donor with multiple sclerosis, enrolled in a pregnancy study. As DNA, the CDR3 is TGCAGCGGCTCCGGGGTTGCGAACACTGAAGCTTTCTTT. It yields the protein CSGSGVANTEAFF.